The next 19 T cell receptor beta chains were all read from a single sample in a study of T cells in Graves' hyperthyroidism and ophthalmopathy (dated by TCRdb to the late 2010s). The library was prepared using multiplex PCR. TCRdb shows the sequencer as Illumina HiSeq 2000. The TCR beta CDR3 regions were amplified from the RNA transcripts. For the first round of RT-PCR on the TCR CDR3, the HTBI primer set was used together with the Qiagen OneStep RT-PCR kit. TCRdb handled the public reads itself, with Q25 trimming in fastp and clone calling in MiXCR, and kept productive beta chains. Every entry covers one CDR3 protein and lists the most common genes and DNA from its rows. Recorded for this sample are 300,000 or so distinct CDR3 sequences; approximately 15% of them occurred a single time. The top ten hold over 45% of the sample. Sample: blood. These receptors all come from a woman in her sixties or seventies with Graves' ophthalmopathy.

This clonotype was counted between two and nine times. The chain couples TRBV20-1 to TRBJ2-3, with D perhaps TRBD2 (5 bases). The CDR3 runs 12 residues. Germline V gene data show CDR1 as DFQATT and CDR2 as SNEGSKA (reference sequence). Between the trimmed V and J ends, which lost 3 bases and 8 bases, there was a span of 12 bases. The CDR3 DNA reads TGCAGTGCTAGTTTGGGGAGTGCTACGCAGTATTTT. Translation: CSASLGSATQYF.

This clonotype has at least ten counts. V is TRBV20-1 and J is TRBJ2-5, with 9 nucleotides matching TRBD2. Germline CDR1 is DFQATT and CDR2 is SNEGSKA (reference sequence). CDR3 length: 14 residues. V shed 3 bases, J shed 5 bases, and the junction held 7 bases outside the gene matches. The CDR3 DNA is TGCAGTGCTAGTCGGCGGGAGGGCCGGGAGACCCAGTACTTC. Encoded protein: CSASRREGRETQYF.

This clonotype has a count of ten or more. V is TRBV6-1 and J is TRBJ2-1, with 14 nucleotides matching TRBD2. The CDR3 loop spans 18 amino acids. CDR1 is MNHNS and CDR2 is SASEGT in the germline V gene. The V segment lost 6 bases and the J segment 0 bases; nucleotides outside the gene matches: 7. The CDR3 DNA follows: TGTGCCAGCAGGCGCTGGACTAGCGGGGGGAGCTCCTACAATGAGCAGTTCTTC. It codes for CASRRWTSGGSSYNEQFF.

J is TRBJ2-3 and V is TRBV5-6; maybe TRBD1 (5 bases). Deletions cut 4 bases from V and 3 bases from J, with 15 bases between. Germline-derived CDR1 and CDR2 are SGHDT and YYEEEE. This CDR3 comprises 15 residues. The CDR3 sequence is CASSSGAGWTDTQYF. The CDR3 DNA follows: TGTGCCAGCAGCAGTGGGGCAGGGTGGACAGATACGCAGTATTTT.

CDR3 bases: TGTGCCAGCAGTTTTGACTTCTATAATTCACCCCTCCACTTT. It encodes CASSFDFYNSPLHF. The chain couples TRBV28 to TRBJ1-6, with D unclear. The CDR3 has 14 amino acids. The V end was cut by 3 bases, the J end by 3 bases, with 6 bases between. In germline, CDR1 is MDHEN, CDR2 SYDVKM.

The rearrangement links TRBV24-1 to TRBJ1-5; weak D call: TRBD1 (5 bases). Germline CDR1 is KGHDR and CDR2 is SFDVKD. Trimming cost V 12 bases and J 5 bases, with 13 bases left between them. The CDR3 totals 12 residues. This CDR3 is CASGDSHQPQHF. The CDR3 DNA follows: TGTGCCTCCGGGGACTCTCATCAGCCCCAGCATTTT.

The CDR3: CASSLGGGNNQPQHF. Written as DNA, the CDR3 is TGCGCCAGCAGCCTTGGAGGGGGAAACAATCAGCCCCAGCATTTT. The V and J genes are TRBV5-1 and TRBJ1-5; perhaps TRBD1 as D (6 bases). CDR3 size: 15 residues. The V gene's germline CDR1 is SGHRS and CDR2 YFSETQ. Trimming removed 4 bases from V and 3 bases from J, with 14 bases in between.

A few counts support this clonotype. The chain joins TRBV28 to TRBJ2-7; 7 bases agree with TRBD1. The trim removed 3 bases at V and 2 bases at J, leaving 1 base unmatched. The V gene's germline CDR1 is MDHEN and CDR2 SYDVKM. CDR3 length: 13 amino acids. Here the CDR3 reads CASSFTGAYEQYF. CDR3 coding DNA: TGTGCCAGCAGTTTCACAGGGGCCTACGAGCAGTACTTC.

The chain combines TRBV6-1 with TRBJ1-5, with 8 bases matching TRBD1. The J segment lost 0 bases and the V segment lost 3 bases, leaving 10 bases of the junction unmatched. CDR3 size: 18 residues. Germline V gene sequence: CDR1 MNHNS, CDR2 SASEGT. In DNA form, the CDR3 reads TGTGCCAGCAGTGACCCGCCCAACAGGGGGACTAGCAATCAGCCCCAGCATTTT. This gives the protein CASSDPPNRGTSNQPQHF.

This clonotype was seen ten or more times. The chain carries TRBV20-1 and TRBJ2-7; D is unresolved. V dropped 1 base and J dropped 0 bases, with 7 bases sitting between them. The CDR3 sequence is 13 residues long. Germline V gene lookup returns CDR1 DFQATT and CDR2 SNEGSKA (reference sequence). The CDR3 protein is CSARAPNSYEQYF. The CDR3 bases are TGCAGTGCTAGAGCACCGAACTCCTACGAGCAGTACTTC.

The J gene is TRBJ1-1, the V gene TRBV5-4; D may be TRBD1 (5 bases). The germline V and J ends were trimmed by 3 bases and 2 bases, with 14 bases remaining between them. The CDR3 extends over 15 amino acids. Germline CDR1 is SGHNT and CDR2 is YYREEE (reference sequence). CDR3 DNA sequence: TGTGCCAGCAGCTCCCCCCGCAGGGCTAACACTGAAGCTTTCTTT. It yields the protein CASSSPRRANTEAFF.

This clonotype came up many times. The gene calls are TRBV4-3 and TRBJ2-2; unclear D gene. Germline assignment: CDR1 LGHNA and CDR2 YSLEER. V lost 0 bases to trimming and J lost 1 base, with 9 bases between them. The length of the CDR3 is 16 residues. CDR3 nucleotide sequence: TGCGCCAGCAGCCAAGACCTAAACAGGAACACCGGGGAGCTGTTTTTT. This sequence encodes CASSQDLNRNTGELFF.

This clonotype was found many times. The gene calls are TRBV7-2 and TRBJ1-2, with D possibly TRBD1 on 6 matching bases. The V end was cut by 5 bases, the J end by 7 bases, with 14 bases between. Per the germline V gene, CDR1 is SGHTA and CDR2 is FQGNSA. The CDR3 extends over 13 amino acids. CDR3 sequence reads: CASSAAGEGGYTF. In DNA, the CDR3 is TGTGCCAGCAGCGCCGCAGGGGAGGGTGGCTACACCTTC.

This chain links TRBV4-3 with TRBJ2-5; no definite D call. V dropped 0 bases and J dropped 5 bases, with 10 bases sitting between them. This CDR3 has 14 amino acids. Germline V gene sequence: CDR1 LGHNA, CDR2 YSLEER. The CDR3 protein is CASSQEVRYETQYF. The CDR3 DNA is TGCGCCAGCAGCCAAGAGGTTCGGTACGAGACCCAGTACTTC.

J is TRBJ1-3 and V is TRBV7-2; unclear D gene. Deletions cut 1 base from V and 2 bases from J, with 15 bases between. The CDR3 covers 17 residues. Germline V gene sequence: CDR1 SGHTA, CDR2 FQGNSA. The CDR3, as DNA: TGTGCCAGCAGCTTAGTCCCGGGGTTTGGAACTGGAAACACCATATATTTT. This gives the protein CASSLVPGFGTGNTIYF.

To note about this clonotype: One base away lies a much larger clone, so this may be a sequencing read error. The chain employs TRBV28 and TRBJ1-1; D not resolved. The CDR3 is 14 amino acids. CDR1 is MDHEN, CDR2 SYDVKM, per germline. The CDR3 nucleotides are TGTGCCAGCCGTTTAGGTGTGTCTGGCTCCGAAGCTTTCTTT. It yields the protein CASRLGVSGSEAFF. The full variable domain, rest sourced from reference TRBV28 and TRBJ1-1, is DVKVTQSSRYLVKRTGEKVFLECVQDMDHENMFWYRQDPGLGLRLIYFSYDVKMKEKGDIPEGYSVSREKKERFSLILESASTNQTSMYLCASRLGVSGSEAFFGQGTRLTVV.

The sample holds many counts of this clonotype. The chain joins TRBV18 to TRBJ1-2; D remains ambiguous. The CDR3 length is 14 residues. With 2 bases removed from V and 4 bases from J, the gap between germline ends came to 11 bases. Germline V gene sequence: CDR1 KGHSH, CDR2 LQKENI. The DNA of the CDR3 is TGTGCCAGCTCACCAGGGCAGAAGGGCTATGGCTACACCTTC. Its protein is CASSPGQKGYGYTF.

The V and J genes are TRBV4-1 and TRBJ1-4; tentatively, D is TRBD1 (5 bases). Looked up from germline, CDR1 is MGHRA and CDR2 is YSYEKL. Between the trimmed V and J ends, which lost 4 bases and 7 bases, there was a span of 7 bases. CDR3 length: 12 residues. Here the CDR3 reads CASSPGPEKLFF. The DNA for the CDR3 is TGCGCCAGCAGCCCGGGACCTGAAAAACTGTTTTTT.

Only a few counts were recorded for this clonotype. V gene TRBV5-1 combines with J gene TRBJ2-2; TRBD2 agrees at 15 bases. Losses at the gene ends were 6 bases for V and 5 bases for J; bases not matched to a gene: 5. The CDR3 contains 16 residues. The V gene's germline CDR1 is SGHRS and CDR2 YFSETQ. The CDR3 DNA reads TGCGCCAGCATGGGACTAGCGGGAGGTAATACCGGGGAGCTGTTTTTT. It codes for CASMGLAGGNTGELFF.